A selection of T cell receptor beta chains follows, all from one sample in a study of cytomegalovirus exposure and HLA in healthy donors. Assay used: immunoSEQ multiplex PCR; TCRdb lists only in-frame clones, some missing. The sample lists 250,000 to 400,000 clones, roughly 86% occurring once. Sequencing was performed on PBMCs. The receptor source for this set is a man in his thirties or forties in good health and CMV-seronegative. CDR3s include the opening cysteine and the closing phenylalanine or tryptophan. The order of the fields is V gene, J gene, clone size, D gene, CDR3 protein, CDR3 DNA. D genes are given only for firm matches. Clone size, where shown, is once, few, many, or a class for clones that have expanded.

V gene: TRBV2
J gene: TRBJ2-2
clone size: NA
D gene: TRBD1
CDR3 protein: CASSYRGLDGELFF
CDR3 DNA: TGTGCCAGCAGTTACAGGGGGCTCGACGGGGAGCTGTTTTTT

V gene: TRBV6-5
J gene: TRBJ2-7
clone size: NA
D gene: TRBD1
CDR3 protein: CASSAPDRGYEQYF
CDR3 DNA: TGTGCCAGCAGCGCCCCGGACAGGGGCTACGAGCAGTACTTC

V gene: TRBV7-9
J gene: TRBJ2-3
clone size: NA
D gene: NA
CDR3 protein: CASKRAPDDTQYF
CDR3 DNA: TGTGCCAGCAAGAGGGCCCCAGATGATACGCAGTATTTT

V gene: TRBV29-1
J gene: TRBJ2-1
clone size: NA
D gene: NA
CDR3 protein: CSVGGPLPFF
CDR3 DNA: TGCAGCGTGGGGGGGCCGTTACCGTTCTTC

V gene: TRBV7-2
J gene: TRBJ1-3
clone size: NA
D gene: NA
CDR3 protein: CASSLQGSGNTIYF
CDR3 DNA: TGTGCCAGCAGCTTACAGGGCTCTGGAAACACCATATATTTT

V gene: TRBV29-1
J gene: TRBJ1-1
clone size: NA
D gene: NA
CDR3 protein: CSARVLNTEAFF
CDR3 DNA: TGCAGCGCGAGAGTATTAAACACTGAAGCTTTCTTT

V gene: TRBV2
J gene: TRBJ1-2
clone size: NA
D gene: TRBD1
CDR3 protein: CASNRGGRSYGYTF
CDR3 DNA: TGTGCCAGCAACAGGGGTGGACGCAGCTATGGCTACACCTTC

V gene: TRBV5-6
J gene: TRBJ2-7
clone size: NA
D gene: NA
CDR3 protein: CASSPGPPYEQYF
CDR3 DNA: TGTGCCAGCAGCCCGGGTCCCCCCTACGAGCAGTACTTC

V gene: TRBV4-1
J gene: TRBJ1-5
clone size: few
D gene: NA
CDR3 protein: CASNTGLLSNQPQHF
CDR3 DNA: TGCGCCAGCAACACAGGGTTATTAAGCAATCAGCCCCAGCATTTT

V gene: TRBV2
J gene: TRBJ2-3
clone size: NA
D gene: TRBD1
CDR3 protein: CASSEGTVTDTQYF
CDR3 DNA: TGTGCCAGCAGTGAGGGGACAGTCACAGATACGCAGTATTTT

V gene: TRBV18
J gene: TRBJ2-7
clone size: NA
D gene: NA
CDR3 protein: CASSYGTPDTYEQYF
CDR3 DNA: TGTGCCAGCTCATACGGGACACCGGACACCTACGAGCAGTACTTC

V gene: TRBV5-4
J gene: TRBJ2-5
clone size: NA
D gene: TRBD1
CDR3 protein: CASSWDSFQETQYF
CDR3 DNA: TGTGCCAGCAGCTGGGACAGCTTCCAAGAGACCCAGTACTTC

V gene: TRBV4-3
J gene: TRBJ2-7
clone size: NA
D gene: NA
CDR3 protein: CASSQFNSGTEAYEQYF
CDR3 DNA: TGCGCCAGCAGCCAATTCAACTCCGGGACTGAAGCCTACGAGCAGTACTTC

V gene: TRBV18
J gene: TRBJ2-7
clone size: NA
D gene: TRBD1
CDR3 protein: CASSPDRAVTYEQYF
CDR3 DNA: TGTGCCAGCTCTCCCGACAGGGCGGTGACCTACGAGCAGTACTTC

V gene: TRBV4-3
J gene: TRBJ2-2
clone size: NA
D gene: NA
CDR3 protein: CASSQVPGNSAGELFF
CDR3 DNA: TGCGCCAGCAGCCAAGTCCCGGGGAATAGCGCCGGGGAGCTGTTTTTT

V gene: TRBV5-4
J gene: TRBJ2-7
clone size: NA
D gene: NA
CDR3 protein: CASSFYSSYEQYF
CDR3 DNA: TGTGCCAGCAGCTTTTATAGCTCCTACGAGCAGTACTTC

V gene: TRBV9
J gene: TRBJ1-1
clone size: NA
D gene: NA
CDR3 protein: CASSPATLKAFF
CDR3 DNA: TGTGCCAGCAGCCCCGCGACACTTAAAGCTTTCTTT

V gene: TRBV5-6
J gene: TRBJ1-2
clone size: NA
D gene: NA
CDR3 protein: CASSLTGRLQGKSNYGYTF
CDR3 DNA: TGTGCCAGCAGCTTAACTGGAAGGCTACAGGGCAAGTCTAACTATGGCTACACCTTC

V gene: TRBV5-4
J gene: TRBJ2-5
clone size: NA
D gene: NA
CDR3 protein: CASRIGGIAQETQYF
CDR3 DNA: TGTGCCAGCAGAATAGGCGGGATCGCCCAAGAGACCCAGTACTTC

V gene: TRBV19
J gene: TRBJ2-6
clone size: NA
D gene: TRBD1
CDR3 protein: CASSRQGAAFSGANVLTF
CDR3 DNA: TGTGCCAGTAGTAGGCAGGGGGCCGCTTTTTCTGGGGCCAACGTCCTGACTTTC

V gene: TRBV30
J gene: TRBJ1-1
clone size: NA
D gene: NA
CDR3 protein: CAWSGQGGWYTEAFF
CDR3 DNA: TGTGCCTGGAGTGGGCAGGGAGGATGGTACACTGAAGCTTTCTTT

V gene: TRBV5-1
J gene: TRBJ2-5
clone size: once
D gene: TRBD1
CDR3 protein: CASSSTLRTGLGGTQYF
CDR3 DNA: TGCGCCAGCAGCTCAACCCTGAGGACAGGGTTGGGGGGGACCCAGTACTTC

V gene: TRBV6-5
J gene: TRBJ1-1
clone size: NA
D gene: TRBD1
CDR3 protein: CASSPGQVNTEAFF
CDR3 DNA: TGTGCCAGCAGCCCCGGACAGGTGAACACTGAAGCTTTCTTT

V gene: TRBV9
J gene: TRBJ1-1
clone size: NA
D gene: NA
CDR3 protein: CASSVGERGGDEAFF
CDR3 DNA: TGTGCCAGCAGCGTAGGGGAGAGGGGAGGTGATGAAGCTTTCTTT

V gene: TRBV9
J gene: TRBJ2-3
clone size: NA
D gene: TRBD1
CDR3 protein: CASSQGATGTDTQYF
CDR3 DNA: TGTGCCAGCTCACAGGGGGCCACGGGCACAGATACGCAGTATTTT

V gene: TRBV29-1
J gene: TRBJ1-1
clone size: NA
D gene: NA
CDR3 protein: CSVEDRRGNTEAFF
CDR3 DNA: TGCAGCGTTGAAGATCGGAGGGGGAACACTGAAGCTTTCTTT

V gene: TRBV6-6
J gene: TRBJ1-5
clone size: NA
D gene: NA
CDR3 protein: CASRRTRADNQPQHF
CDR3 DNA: TGTGCCAGCAGAAGGACAAGGGCCGATAATCAGCCCCAGCATTTT

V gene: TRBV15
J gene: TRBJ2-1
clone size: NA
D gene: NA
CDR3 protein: CATSRSQDNEQFF
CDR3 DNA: TGTGCCACCAGCAGGTCGCAGGACAATGAGCAGTTCTTC

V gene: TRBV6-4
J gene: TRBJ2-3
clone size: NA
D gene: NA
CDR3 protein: CASSDSSKRTDTQYF
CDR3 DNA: TGTGCCAGCAGTGACTCTAGTAAGCGGACAGATACGCAGTATTTT

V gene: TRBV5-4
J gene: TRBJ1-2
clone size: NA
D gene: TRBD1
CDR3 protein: CASSLDRGNGYGYTF
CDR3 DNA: TGTGCCAGCAGCCTCGACAGGGGAAACGGTTATGGCTACACCTTC

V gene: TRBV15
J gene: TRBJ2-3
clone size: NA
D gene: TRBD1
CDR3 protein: CATSGSTGDVADTQYF
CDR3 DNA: TGTGCCACCAGCGGCTCGACAGGGGATGTGGCAGATACGCAGTATTTT